The sequence of this T cell receptor beta chain was determined in a study of vaccination effects on CD4 cells after COVID-19. V was cut by 1 base and J by 0 bases, with 6 bases left in between. The CDR3 totals 14 residues. The germline CDR1 and CDR2 sequences are MNHEY and SVGAGI. Some clones are missing from TCRdb's copy, which holds only in-frame ones; the method was immunoSEQ multiplex PCR. The sample lists tens of thousands of clones, roughly four fifths seen once, with about 1.6% in the top ten. Before sequencing, viral peptide pools were used by the ViraFEST assay to expand antigen-specific CD4+ T cells. Isolating CD4+ T cells followed approximately 10 days of culture. Two doses of BNT162b2 or mRNA-1273 vaccine were administered to participants. It was on days 3 and 7 that half the medium was replaced with IL-2 medium. Comments on this clone: Its antigen is not known.

Study-wide findings and caveats: Clones induced by infection and by vaccine showed marked clonal contraction late after vaccination.

The clonotype was recovered from a human donor who received a COVID-19 vaccine. Some clones in this sample may be carry-over from other donors' samples. Here the sequenced sample was CD4+ T cells from PBMCs cultured with HCoV-NL63 spike peptides, taken after COVID-19 vaccination. This chain joins TRBV6-5 and TRBJ2-5; D not resolved. CDR3 region: CASSYWADQETQYF. CDR3 bases: TGTGCCAGCAGTTACTGGGCGGACCAAGAGACCCAGTACTTC.